The sequence of this T cell receptor (beta chain) was determined in a study of neoadjuvant nivolumab and ipilimumab in lung cancer. Findings and limits, study-wide: Only two of four nivolumab-treated tumors gained richness and clonality by surgery. Only a small number of samples underwent TCR sequencing. TCR richness and clonality were higher in tumors than adjacent uninvolved lung. TCR clonality did not significantly correlate with pathologic tumor regression.

Comment on this clone: Its target is unknown.

V gave up 6 bases and J gave up 2 bases, with 8 bases separating them. The germline CDR1 and CDR2 sequences are DFQATT and SNEGSKA (reference sequence). CDR3 length equals 11 residues. Libraries were prepared by immunoSEQ multiplex PCR; TCRdb keeps only in-frame clonotypes and omits some of them. The table has approximately 3,300 clones, approximately 88% seen once. This sample comprised tumor tissue, obtained after neoadjuvant nivolumab, alone or with ipilimumab, at or shortly before surgery. The receptor comes from an adult with non-small cell lung cancer. The chain combines TRBV20-1 with TRBJ2-7; D may be TRBD1 (5 bases). CDR3 coding DNA: TGCAGTGCCACAGGTACCTACGAGCAGTACTTC. It is translated as CSATGTYEQYF.